The 12 T cell receptor beta chains below come from one sample, sequenced in a study of identical twins. From the 5' RACE reads, TCRdb called clonotypes with MiXCR, one entry per CDR3 protein. The table shows 240,000 or so distinct CDR3 sequences, with roughly 7% occurring only once. The same data also contributed to another study, on yellow fever vaccine responses in identical twins.

The sample comprised memory (CD45RO+) T cells sorted from blood. These receptors originate from a woman aged 18-30 years in good health.

The rearrangement links TRBV10-3 to TRBJ2-5; weak D call: TRBD1 (7 bases). Germline V lookup: CDR1 ENHRY, CDR2 SYGVKD. Trimming took 5 bases from V and 4 from J, leaving 23 bases between them. This CDR3 region has 17 residues. In nucleotides, the CDR3 is TGTGCCATCAGTTCTGAAAGACAGGGACTCATTTCAGAGACCCAGTACTTC. The encoded protein is CAISSERQGLISETQYF.

This chain uses TRBV5-1 with TRBJ2-7; no reliable D call. The germline CDR1 and CDR2 sequences are SGHRS and YFSETQ. Trimming shortened V by 0 bases and J by 3 bases, and 7 bases separated the two germline ends. The CDR3 runs 13 residues. The CDR3 protein is CASSLDFFYEQYF. CDR3 DNA sequence: TGCGCCAGCAGCTTGGATTTTTTCTACGAGCAGTACTTC.

The chain links TRBV5-1 to TRBJ2-7, with 14 bases lining up with TRBD2. The V segment lost 4 bases and the J segment 5 bases; nucleotides outside the gene matches: 2. Germline CDR1 is SGHRS and CDR2 is YFSETQ. This CDR3 has 14 residues. CDR3: CASSVTSGRDEQYF. The CDR3 DNA reads TGCGCCAGCAGCGTGACTAGCGGGAGGGACGAGCAGTACTTC.

Many counts were recorded for this clonotype. The V gene is TRBV4-1, the J gene TRBJ1-5; no clear D. The CDR3 spans 17 residues. V shed 1 base and J shed 4 bases, with 17 bases lying between them. Germline loops: CDR1 MGHRA, CDR2 YSYEKL. The CDR3 DNA follows: TGCGCCAGCAGCCAAGCTTCCCGGGGAAAGAGGAATCAGCCCCAGCATTTT. Its protein product is CASSQASRGKRNQPQHF.

This clonotype has at least ten counts. The chain recombines TRBV24-1 with TRBJ2-5, with D possibly TRBD2 on 7 matching bases. This CDR3 spans 13 amino acids. Germline CDR1 KGHDR, CDR2 SFDVKD. V was cut by 7 bases and J by 5 bases, with 13 bases left in between. CDR3 nucleotide sequence: TGTGCCACCAGCCGGGGGGCTGGGGAGACCCAGTACTTC. Protein product: CATSRGAGETQYF.

The table lists this clonotype with a few counts. The chain uses TRBV29-1 and TRBJ2-3; the match to TRBD2 covers 14 bases. The V gene's germline CDR1 is SQVTM and CDR2 ANQGSEA. The J segment lost 0 bases and the V segment lost 6 bases, leaving 5 bases of the junction unmatched. CDR3 size: 16 residues. The CDR3 bases are TGCAGCGTCCTGACTAGCGGGGGGGCTAGCACAGATACGCAGTATTTT. Encoded protein: CSVLTSGGASTDTQYF.

This clonotype was counted many times. The chain carries TRBV7-9 and TRBJ2-1, with 7 bases matching TRBD1. This CDR3 is 13 amino acids long. V lost 2 bases, J lost 7 bases, and 2 bases stayed unmatched. CDR1 is SEHNR, CDR2 FQNEAQ, per germline (reference sequence). CDR3 sequence reads: CASSLLDRNEQFF. The DNA for the CDR3 is TGTGCCAGCAGCTTACTGGACAGGAATGAGCAGTTCTTC.

To note about this clonotype: This may stem from a read error, because a much larger clone lies one nucleotide away. The chain couples TRBV29-1 to TRBJ2-1; 11 nucleotides match TRBD1. Germline CDR1 is SQVTM and CDR2 is ANQGSEA. The CDR3 is 14 residues long. V lost 6 bases, J lost 0 bases, and 1 base stayed unmatched. CDR3: CSVGQGASYNEQFF. The DNA for the CDR3 is TGCAGCGTCGGACAGGGGGCCTCCTACAATGAGCAGTTCTTC.

This clonotype was seen a handful of times. The rearrangement links TRBV20-1 to TRBJ2-5, with D perhaps matching TRBD2 (5 bases). Germline values: CDR1 DFQATT, CDR2 SNEGSKA (reference sequence). The V end was cut by 0 bases, the J end by 6 bases, with 14 bases between. The CDR3 is 14 amino acids. CDR3 sequence: CSAREGVDSKTQYF. CDR3 nucleotides: TGCAGTGCTAGAGAGGGAGTGGATTCGAAGACCCAGTACTTC.

This clonotype was counted many times. This sequence joins TRBV24-1 and TRBJ2-2; 11 bases agree with TRBD2. The CDR3 totals 17 residues. J was trimmed by 6 bases and V by 0 bases; bases with no gene match: 5. Germline CDR1 and CDR2: KGHDR and SFDVKD. DNA of the CDR3: TGTGCCACCAGTGATTTGGGATTACTAGCGGGAGCCGGGGAGCTGTTTTTT. Protein sequence: CATSDLGLLAGAGELFF.

The table lists this clonotype with a few counts. The chain combines TRBV20-1 with TRBJ2-1; tentatively, D is TRBD2 (6 bases). Looked up from germline, CDR1 is DFQATT and CDR2 is SNEGSKA (reference sequence). Trimming pared 6 bases from V and 6 bases from J, leaving 15 bases between. The CDR3 has 13 amino acids. In DNA form, the CDR3 reads TGCAGTGCCCCAGCGGGCCTTGTCAATGAGCAGTTCTTC. This translates into CSAPAGLVNEQFF.

The chain joins TRBV5-1 to TRBJ1-1; 9 bases fit TRBD1. Germline values: CDR1 SGHRS, CDR2 YFSETQ. With 0 bases clipped from V and 8 bases from J, the junction kept 2 bases outside the gene matches. The CDR3 loop spans 13 amino acids. For the CDR3, the DNA is TGCGCCAGCAGCTTGGGTGACAGGGGGGAAGCTTTCTTT. Encoded protein: CASSLGDRGEAFF.